The present TCR beta chain was sequenced within a study of T cell responses to AZD1222 COVID-19 vaccine. The germline CDR1 and CDR2 sequences are MNHEY and SMNVEV (reference sequence). This CDR3 contains 19 residues. V shed 1 base and J 5 bases; nucleotides not matched to a gene: 14. A few counts support this clone. The data were produced by immunoSEQ multiplex PCR, yet TCRdb's version contains in-frame clones alone and is incomplete. The sample shows approximately 160,000 clones, just under 95% of them seen only once. The specimen comprised peripheral blood, sampled on day 0 of AZD1222 vaccination. This sequence originates from an adult in good health. The V and J genes are TRBV27 and TRBJ1-4; 9 bases line up with TRBD1. CDR3 nucleotide sequence: TGTGCCAGCAGTTTATTCGGTGCGGGACAGGGTGTCCGGAATGAAAAACTGTTTTTT. It is translated as CASSLFGAGQGVRNEKLFF.